Described below is a single T cell receptor (beta chain) sequence and its context. What antigen it recognizes has not been identified. No base-level quality is on record; no much larger clone is a single base apart. The sample is drawn from a study of T cell therapy product for transplant patients (dated by TCRdb to between 2018 and 2021). For the study in its entirety: The wider healthy donor group was composed of 19 individuals (approximately 10 male and 9 female) aged about 25 to 90 years in Berlin, Germany. The expansion media contained either IL-7 and IL-15 at 9.5 to 10 ng/ml or IL-2 at 50 U/ml. TCRbeta repertoires of rapamycin-treated and untreated CMV-specific T-cell products from the same donors were compared to assess clonal composition. Using CMV as the model virus, the study developed a next-generation autologous adoptive antiviral T-cell product for immunosuppressed solid organ transplant patients. The TCRbeta repertoire analysis of rapamycin-treated and untreated products involved n = 3 healthy donors. What the authors observed across the whole study: Rapamycin-treated products showed a more diverse, less clonal TCRbeta repertoire and contained more distinct clones than untreated products. The top 10 clones made up roughly 69% of the repertoire in rapamycin-treated products compared with roughly 90% in untreated products. It was suggested by the authors that the increased clonal diversity in Rapa-TCPs may reflect survival of low-frequency clones and preferential expansion of central memory T cells. Many clones were shared between paired products from the same donor, whereas no overlap was observed between repertoires from different donors.

After genomic DNA was extracted with an AllPrep DNA/RNA Kit, the TCRbeta CDR3 regions were amplified using the immunoSEQ hsTCRb Kit. In the authors' own workflow: In-frame CDR3 nucleotide sequences without stop codons were defined as productive rearrangements and were analyzed in immunoSEQ Analyzer 3.0. Clonality was computed from productive entropy normalized to the number of productive rearrangements, and sample overlap was measured with the Morisita index. TCRdb holds this immuneACCESS table with in-frame rearrangements only. Some clones are missing; in checked studies, unresolved V genes explain under half, and the rest has no known cause. V and J calls and clone size are given by that table; D and trimming were obtained from the DNA. Counted in this sample were 1,000 to 1,300 clones; around 42% of them appeared once. Around 34% of the sample goes to the ten largest clones. Looking up the germline V gene yields CDR1 LGHNA and CDR2 YSLEER. V was cut back by 4 bases and J by 7 bases, leaving a gap of 16 bases between them. The CDR3 has 15 amino acids, counting the end cysteine and phenylalanine. The CDR3 DNA has 45 bases and is translated from base 1.

Here the sample's label designates: around 22 nM rapamycin added during CMV-specific T-cell product expansion (Rapa-TCP). Decoded using the paper, the sample label gives: CMVpp65/IE-1-reactive T cells enriched by IFNgamma capture and expanded in vitro. For under seven hours, PBMCs were stimulated with overlapping CMV pp65 and IE-1 peptide pools, with each pool at around 0.46 ug/ml. IFNgamma-producing CMV-stimulated cells were positively selected with the IFNgamma Secretion Assay-Cell Enrichment and Detection Kit (Miltenyi Biotec). Enriched IFNgamma+ cells were cultured for around three weeks with irradiated autologous feeders plus either IL-7/IL-15 or IL-2. To provide enough cells for different cell sorting steps, buffy coats were used from about 15% of the 19 healthy donors. Peripheral blood mononuclear cells were isolated using Biocoll density gradient centrifugation. Healthy donor buffy coats were obtained from DRK.

Recombination linked TRBV4-3 to TRBJ1-4; 5 matching bases give a weak D call of TRBD1. Sample: a sorted cell population cultured from PBMCs. This TCR derives from an adult in good health. The nucleotide sequence reads TGCGCCAGCAGCCCATCCCCGGGGGGTGGTGAAAAACTGTTTTTT. It translates as CASSPSPGGGEKLFF.